This paragraph covers one TCR beta chain sequence. Amplification of TCR beta CDR3 regions used RNA transcripts. Investigators did first-round RT-PCR with HTBI primers, then second-round multiplex PCR. TCRdb reprocessed the multiplex PCR reads with MiXCR, giving one entry per CDR3 protein. Among over a million distinct CDR3 sequences listed, about two fifths were seen once. This specimen comes from a study of Graves' ophthalmopathy and Graves' hyperthyroidism. CDR1 and CDR2 (germline): SGHDN, FVKESK. The CDR3 consists of 17 residues. The V and J ends lost 3 bases and 4 bases, in that order; junction bases with no gene match: 13.

The V gene is TRBV14, the J gene TRBJ2-7; 9 bases match TRBD2. Source material: peripheral blood or thyroid tissue (not recorded which). The sequence derives from an adult man with Graves' hyperthyroidism. The CDR3 loop reads CASSQEILAGTGYEQYF. CDR3 sequence (DNA): TGTGCCAGCAGCCAGGAGATTCTAGCGGGAACCGGGTACGAGCAGTACTTC. Looking up the rest from reference TRBV14 and TRBJ2-7 gives the full variable domain: EAGVTQFPSHSVIEKGQTVTLRCDPISGHDNLYWYRRVMGKEIKFLLHFVKESKQDESGMPNNRFLAERTGGTYSTLKVQPAELEDSGVYFCASSQEILAGTGYEQYFGPGTRLTVT.